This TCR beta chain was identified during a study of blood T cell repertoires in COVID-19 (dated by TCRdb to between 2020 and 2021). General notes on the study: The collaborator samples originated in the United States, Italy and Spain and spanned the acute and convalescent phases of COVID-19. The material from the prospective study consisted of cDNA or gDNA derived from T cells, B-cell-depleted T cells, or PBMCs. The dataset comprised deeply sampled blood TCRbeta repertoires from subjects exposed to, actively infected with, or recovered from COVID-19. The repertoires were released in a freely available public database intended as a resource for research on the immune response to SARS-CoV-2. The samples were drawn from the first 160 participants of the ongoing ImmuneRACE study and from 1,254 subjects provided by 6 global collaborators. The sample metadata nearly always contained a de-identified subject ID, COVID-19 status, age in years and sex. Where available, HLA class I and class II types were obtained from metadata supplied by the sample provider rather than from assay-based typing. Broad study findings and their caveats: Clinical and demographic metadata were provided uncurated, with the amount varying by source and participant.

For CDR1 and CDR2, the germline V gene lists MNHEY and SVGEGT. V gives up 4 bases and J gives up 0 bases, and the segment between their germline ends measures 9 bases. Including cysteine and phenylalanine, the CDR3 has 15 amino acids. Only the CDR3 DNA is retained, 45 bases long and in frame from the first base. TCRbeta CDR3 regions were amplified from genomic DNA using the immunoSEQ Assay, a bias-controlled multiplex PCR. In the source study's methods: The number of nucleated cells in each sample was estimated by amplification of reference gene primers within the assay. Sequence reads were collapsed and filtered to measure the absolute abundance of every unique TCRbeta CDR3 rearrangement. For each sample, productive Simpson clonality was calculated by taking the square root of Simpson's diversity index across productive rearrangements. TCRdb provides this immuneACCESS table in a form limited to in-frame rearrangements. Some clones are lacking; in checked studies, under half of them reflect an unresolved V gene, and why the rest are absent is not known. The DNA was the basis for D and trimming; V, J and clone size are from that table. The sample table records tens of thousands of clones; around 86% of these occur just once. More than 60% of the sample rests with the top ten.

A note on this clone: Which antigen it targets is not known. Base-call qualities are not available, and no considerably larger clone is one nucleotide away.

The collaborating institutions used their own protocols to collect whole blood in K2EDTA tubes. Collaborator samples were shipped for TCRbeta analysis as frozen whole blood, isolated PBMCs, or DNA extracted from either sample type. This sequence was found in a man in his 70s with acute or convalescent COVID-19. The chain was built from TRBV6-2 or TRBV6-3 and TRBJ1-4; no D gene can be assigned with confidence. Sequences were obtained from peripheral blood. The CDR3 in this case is CASSFHSATNEKLFF. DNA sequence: TGTGCCAGCAGTTTCCACAGTGCAACTAATGAAAAACTGTTTTTT.